This passage covers 24 T cell receptor beta chains from one sample sequenced in a study of post-analysis software for immune sequencing data. Study-level points and caveats: TRBV5-6, TRBV5-1 and TRBV20-1 belonged to a set of a handful of TRBV segments that were more frequent in patients than controls.

Their recognized antigens are unknown. The authors incorporated unique molecular identifiers into the TCR beta cDNA libraries. TCRdb reprocessed the PCR reads with MiXCR, giving one entry per CDR3 protein. The sample contains 400,000 to 500,000 distinct CDR3 sequences, 39% of which appear only once. The sequencing input was blood. The receptors derive from a girl aged 2-10 years with multiple sclerosis.

The V gene is TRBV5-1, the J gene TRBJ1-1; 8 nucleotides match TRBD1. The CDR3 has 17 amino acids. Germline values: CDR1 SGHRS, CDR2 YFSETQ. V lost 2 bases to trimming and J lost 1 base; unmatched junction nucleotides: 10. CDR3 in DNA: TGCGCCAGCAGCTTCGACGACAGGGGAGGGTCGAACACTGAAGCTTTCTTT. Encoded protein: CASSFDDRGGSNTEAFF.

The chain is built from TRBV12-3 or TRBV12-4 and TRBJ1-1; 11 bases fit TRBD1. There are 15 residues in the CDR3. With V trimmed by 6 bases and J by 7 bases, 10 bases remained unmatched. The CDR3 sequence is CASRSGQGDRSEAFF. CDR3 DNA: TGTGCCAGCAGATCGGGACAGGGGGATCGGAGTGAAGCTTTCTTT.

CDR3 protein: CASSYPSGGDDTQYF. DNA of the CDR3: TGTGCCAGCAGTTACCCTAGCGGGGGTGATGATACGCAGTATTTT. This chain uses TRBV6-2 or TRBV6-3 with TRBJ2-3, with 10 bases lining up with TRBD2. Losses at the gene ends were 2 bases for V and 6 bases for J; bases not matched to a gene: 5. The CDR3 is 15 amino acids. Germline assignment: CDR1 MNHEY and CDR2 SVGEGT.

There are a few counts of this clonotype. V gene TRBV28 combines with J gene TRBJ2-1; possibly TRBD2 for D (5 bases). The CDR3 runs 16 residues. CDR1 is MDHEN and CDR2 is SYDVKM in the germline V gene. V lost 3 bases and J lost 9, with 21 bases in between. This chain's CDR3 is CASSFYAAGASGEQFF. CDR3 coding DNA: TGTGCCAGCAGTTTCTATGCGGCGGGCGCTTCGGGTGAGCAGTTCTTC.

This clonotype was detected only a few times. The V call is TRBV7-2, the J call TRBJ1-2; TRBD1 is a possible D gene (5 bases). V was cut by 5 bases and J by 7 bases, with 20 bases left in between. Germline CDR1 is SGHTA and CDR2 is FQGNSA. This CDR3 spans 15 amino acids. In DNA form, the CDR3 reads TGTGCCAGCAGCCTCACCAGGGAGTGGGTCGCTGGCTACACCTTC. This encodes CASSLTREWVAGYTF.

The gene calls are TRBV25-1 and TRBJ2-7; TRBD1 matches at 7 bases. V lost 3 bases to trimming and J lost 2 bases; unmatched junction nucleotides: 7. The CDR3 extends over 15 amino acids. The V gene's germline CDR1 is MGHDK and CDR2 SYGVNS. The CDR3 is CASSDRVGGAYEQYF. DNA for the CDR3: TGTGCCAGCAGTGATAGGGTAGGGGGCGCCTACGAGCAGTACTTC.

V and J are TRBV18 and TRBJ2-7; 7 bases agree with TRBD1. Looked up from germline, CDR1 is KGHSH and CDR2 is LQKENI. Trimming took 2 bases from V and 2 from J; bases not matched to a gene: 9. This CDR3 contains 16 residues. CDR3 residues: CASSPTDRARPYEQYF. DNA for the CDR3: TGTGCCAGCTCACCAACCGACAGGGCCAGACCCTACGAGCAGTACTTC. The complete variable domain, with remaining parts taken from reference TRBV18 and TRBJ2-7, reads NAGVMQNPRHLVRRRGQEARLRCSPMKGHSHVYWYRQLPEEGLKFMVYLQKENIIDESGMPKERFSAEFPKEGPSILRIQQVVRGDSAAYFCASSPTDRARPYEQYFGPGTRLTVT.

This clonotype was seen a few times. This sequence joins TRBV7-6 and TRBJ2-3, with D possibly TRBD2 on 6 matching bases. This CDR3 has 18 residues. Per germline, CDR1 SGHVS and CDR2 FNYEAQ. V lost 0 bases, J lost 0 bases, and 16 bases lay in between. CDR3 in DNA: TGTGCCAGCAGCTTAGCGCTACTCCGGGCGGGAAGCACAGATACGCAGTATTTT. Its translation: CASSLALLRAGSTDTQYF.

This clonotype came up a few times. The chain recombines TRBV29-1 with TRBJ2-7, with D possibly TRBD2 on 5 matching bases. Germline-derived CDR1 and CDR2 are SQVTM and ANQGSEA. CDR3 size: 11 residues. Trimming shortened V by 4 bases and J by 4 bases, and 8 bases separated the two germline ends. The CDR3 loop is CSVVKRYEQYF. In nucleotides, the CDR3 is TGCAGCGTTGTAAAGCGGTACGAGCAGTACTTC.

In DNA, the CDR3 is TGTGCCAGCAGGGTAGCAGGGGTCGGCTATGGCTACACCTTC. Its protein is CASRVAGVGYGYTF. The rearrangement links TRBV6-1 to TRBJ1-2, with a weak D call TRBD1 (6 bases). The CDR3 sequence is 14 residues long. Per germline, CDR1 MNHNS and CDR2 SASEGT. V lost 6 bases to trimming and J lost 4 bases, with 15 bases between them.

The gene calls are TRBV7-3 and TRBJ2-2; D possibly matches TRBD1 or TRBD2 (6 bases each). The germline V gene encodes CDR1 SGHTA and CDR2 FQGTGA. V gave up 1 base and J gave up 0 bases, with 12 bases separating them. The CDR3 runs to 17 residues. The CDR3 region has the DNA TGTGCCAGCAGCTTAAACTTCGGGGGCGCGAACACCGGGGAGCTGTTTTTT. Translating gives CASSLNFGGANTGELFF.

This sequence joins TRBV19 and TRBJ2-7, with 7 nucleotides matching TRBD1. Germline V gene data show CDR1 as LNHDA and CDR2 as SQIVND (reference sequence). With V trimmed by 6 bases and J by 2 bases, 7 bases remained unmatched. CDR3 length: 14 residues. The CDR3 sequence: CASRDRQGPYEQYF. The CDR3 DNA is TGTGCCAGTAGGGACCGACAGGGCCCCTACGAGCAGTACTTC.

The rearrangement links TRBV4-3 to TRBJ2-5; D is unresolved. The CDR3 runs to 15 residues. From germline, CDR1 is LGHNA and CDR2 YSLEER. V lost 0 bases and J 5 bases, leaving 13 bases between the germline ends. Here the CDR3 reads CASSQEFGWTETQYF. For the CDR3, the DNA is TGCGCCAGCAGCCAAGAGTTCGGCTGGACGGAGACCCAGTACTTC.

CDR3 coding DNA: TGTGCCAGCAACCTTAGGGGGGGCACTGAAGCTTTCTTT. It codes for CASNLRGGTEAFF. The V call is TRBV12-3 or TRBV12-4, the J call TRBJ1-1, with TRBD1 as a possible D gene (6 bases). The V and J ends lost 7 bases and 4 bases respectively, with 13 bases between them. There are 13 residues in the CDR3.

The chain couples TRBV7-2 to TRBJ2-7, with a possible D match to TRBD2 (5 bases). Trimming shortened V by 7 bases and J by 3 bases, and 16 bases separated the two germline ends. The CDR3 loop spans 14 amino acids. CDR1 is SGHTA and CDR2 is FQGNSA in the germline V gene. The CDR3 reads CASTLGVSVYEQYF. The CDR3 DNA sequence: TGTGCCAGCACGCTGGGAGTTTCGGTCTACGAGCAGTACTTC. The variable domain in full, completed from reference TRBV7-2 and TRBJ2-7, reads GAGVSQSPSNKVTEKGKDVELRCDPISGHTALYWYRQSLGQGLEFLIYFQGNSAPDKSGLPSDRFSAERTGGSVSTLTIQRTQQEDSAVYLCASTLGVSVYEQYFGPGTRLTVT.

This clonotype came up a few times. This chain connects TRBV7-8 to TRBJ2-5, with TRBD1 identical over 10 bases. The length of the CDR3 is 13 residues. Looked up from germline, CDR1 is SGHVS and CDR2 is FQNEAQ. J was trimmed by 5 bases and V by 6 bases; bases with no gene match: 3. The CDR3 DNA reads as TGTGCCAGCAGACGACAGGGGGCCGAGACCCAGTACTTC. Residues: CASRRQGAETQYF.

This clonotype has only a few counts. The rearrangement links TRBV20-1 to TRBJ2-1; 14 bases match TRBD2. J was trimmed by 9 bases and V by 6 bases; bases with no gene match: 7. The CDR3 has 14 residues. The germline V gene has CDR1 DFQATT and CDR2 SNEGSKA (reference sequence). The CDR3 coding sequence is TGCAGTGCCATCGGACTAGCGGGAGGTAGTGAGCAGTTCTTC. Amino acids: CSAIGLAGGSEQFF.

The sample holds a few counts of this clonotype. The chain uses TRBV7-8 and TRBJ2-1; the D gene is possibly TRBD1 (6 bases). Germline CDR1 and CDR2: SGHVS and FQNEAQ. The CDR3 has 15 amino acids. Deletions cut 1 base from V and 3 bases from J, with 10 bases between. The CDR3 DNA follows: TGTGCCAGCAGCTTAGACAGGGCCGACTACAATGAGCAGTTCTTC. Protein sequence: CASSLDRADYNEQFF.

The chain recombines TRBV4-2 with TRBJ2-5, with D hard to call. Germline CDR1 is LGHNA and CDR2 is YNFKEQ. The CDR3 extends over 14 amino acids. V was cut by 1 base and J by 2 bases, with 8 bases left in between. The CDR3 DNA is TGTGCCAGCAGCCAAGGTGCCAGACAAGAGACCCAGTACTTC. Translated, it gives CASSQGARQETQYF.

The chain uses TRBV3-1 and TRBJ1-1, with D perhaps TRBD1 (5 bases). With 4 bases removed from V and 8 bases from J, the gap between germline ends came to 8 bases. The CDR3 spans 11 residues. Germline V gene sequence: CDR1 LGHDT, CDR2 YNNKEL (reference sequence). The DNA of the CDR3 is TGTGCCAGCAGCCGCGGGGGGGAAGCTTTCTTT. Translation: CASSRGGEAFF.

This clonotype was counted a few times. The V and J genes are TRBV6-5 and TRBJ2-5; 8 nucleotides line up with TRBD2. The CDR3 is 18 amino acids. J gave up 1 base and V 2 bases, and 12 bases lay outside the gene matches. Germline CDR1 reads MNHEY; CDR2 reads SVGAGI. CDR3 DNA sequence: TGTGCCAGCAGTTACCCACCTTCGGGAACTAGCGGCCAAGAGACCCAGTACTTC. Its translation is CASSYPPSGTSGQETQYF.

The chain combines TRBV4-1 with TRBJ2-5; 7 bases fit TRBD2. CDR1 is MGHRA and CDR2 is YSYEKL in the germline V gene. The CDR3 sequence is 14 residues long. V shed 0 bases, J shed 5 bases, and the junction held 3 bases outside the gene matches. In DNA form, the CDR3 reads TGCGCCAGCAGCCAAGAGAGGGGAGGGGAGACCCAGTACTTC. Translating it yields CASSQERGGETQYF.

The chain uses TRBV4-3 and TRBJ2-1, with a possible D match to TRBD1 (6 bases). The germline V gene encodes CDR1 LGHNA and CDR2 YSLEER. V was shortened by 3 bases and J by 4 bases, with 19 bases between the two germline ends. CDR3 size: 17 residues. CDR3 loop: CASSHEGTKARYNEQFF. DNA of the CDR3: TGCGCCAGCAGCCATGAGGGGACAAAAGCCCGATACAATGAGCAGTTCTTC.

The chain is built from TRBV6-2 or TRBV6-3 and TRBJ2-7; D tentatively fits TRBD1 or TRBD2 (5 bases each). Per the germline V gene, CDR1 is MNHEY and CDR2 is SVGEGT. The V and J ends lost 7 bases and 3 bases respectively, with 13 bases between them. The CDR3 loop spans 13 amino acids. For the CDR3, the DNA is TGTGCCAGCATCGGGGCGGGTTGCTACGAGCAGTACTTC. Amino acids: CASIGAGCYEQYF.